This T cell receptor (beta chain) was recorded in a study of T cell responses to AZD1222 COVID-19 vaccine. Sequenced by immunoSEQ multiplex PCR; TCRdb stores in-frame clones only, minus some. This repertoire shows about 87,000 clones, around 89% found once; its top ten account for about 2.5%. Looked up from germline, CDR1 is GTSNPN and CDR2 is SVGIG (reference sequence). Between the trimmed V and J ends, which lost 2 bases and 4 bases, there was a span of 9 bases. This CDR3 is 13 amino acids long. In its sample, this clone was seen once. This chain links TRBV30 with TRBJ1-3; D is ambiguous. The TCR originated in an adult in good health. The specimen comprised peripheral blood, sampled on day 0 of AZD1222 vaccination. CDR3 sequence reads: CAWSYGEGNTIYF. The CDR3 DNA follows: TGTGCCTGGAGTTACGGGGAAGGAAACACCATATATTTT. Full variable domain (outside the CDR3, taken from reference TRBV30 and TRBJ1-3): SQTIHQWPATLVQPVGSPLSLECTVEGTSNPNLYWYRQAAGRGLQLLFYSVGIGQISSEVPQNLSASRPQDRQFILSSKKLLLSDSGFYLCAWSYGEGNTIYFGEGSWLTVV.